Listed below are T cell receptor beta chains from one sample, sequenced in a study of T cell responses to AZD1222 COVID-19 vaccine. Assay used: immunoSEQ multiplex PCR; TCRdb lists only in-frame clones, some missing. The data hold fewer than 120,000 clones, with approximately 94% observed a single time. This specimen was peripheral blood, taken 28 days after the second AZD1222 dose. The receptors stem from an adult who received the AZD1222 COVID-19 vaccine. Both conserved end residues are part of each CDR3. Each record gives: D gene, CDR3 length, clone size, V gene, J gene, CDR3 protein, CDR3 DNA. A D gene is named only where the DNA matches it firmly. Clone size appears in some rows only: once, few, many, or a class for an expanded clone.

d_gene: -; len: 14; abundance: -; v_gene: TRBV3-1/TRBV3-2; j_gene: TRBJ1-1; CDR3aa: CASSQRQGSTEAFF; CDR3nt: TGTGCCAGCAGCCAACGCCAGGGGAGCACTGAAGCTTTCTTT
d_gene: TRBD2; len: 16; abundance: -; v_gene: TRBV7-2; j_gene: TRBJ2-7; CDR3aa: CASSLYGTSGAYEQYF; CDR3nt: TGTGCCAGCAGCTTATACGGGACTAGCGGCGCCTACGAGCAGTACTTC
d_gene: -; len: 12; abundance: -; v_gene: TRBV12-3/TRBV12-4; j_gene: TRBJ2-5; CDR3aa: CASSFPQGTQYF; CDR3nt: TGTGCCAGCAGTTTTCCGCAGGGAACCCAGTACTTC
d_gene: -; len: 13; abundance: -; v_gene: TRBV30; j_gene: TRBJ1-6; CDR3aa: CAWSGFENSPLHF; CDR3nt: TGTGCCTGGAGTGGGTTCGAGAATTCACCCCTCCACTTT
d_gene: TRBD2; len: 18; abundance: -; v_gene: TRBV19; j_gene: TRBJ2-3; CDR3aa: CASSRLAGPRRGTDTQYF; CDR3nt: TGTGCCAGTAGTAGGCTAGCGGGGCCCCGCCGGGGCACAGATACGCAGTATTTT
d_gene: TRBD1; len: 17; abundance: -; v_gene: TRBV7-9; j_gene: TRBJ2-2; CDR3aa: CASSSHPGQGAVGELFF; CDR3nt: TGTGCCAGCAGCTCCCACCCGGGACAGGGGGCTGTCGGGGAGCTGTTTTTT
d_gene: -; len: 15; abundance: -; v_gene: TRBV2; j_gene: TRBJ2-3; CDR3aa: CASSEWGQSTDTQYF; CDR3nt: TGTGCCAGCAGTGAATGGGGACAAAGCACAGATACGCAGTATTTT
d_gene: -; len: 13; abundance: once; v_gene: TRBV11-1; j_gene: TRBJ2-3; CDR3aa: CASSLGGSDTQYF; CDR3nt: TGTGCCAGCAGCTTAGGGGGGAGTGATACGCAGTATTTT
d_gene: -; len: 17; abundance: -; v_gene: TRBV3-1/TRBV3-2; j_gene: TRBJ1-2; CDR3aa: CASSQDLGENSNYGYTF; CDR3nt: TGTGCCAGCAGCCAAGATCTGGGGGAGAATTCTAACTATGGCTACACCTTC
d_gene: -; len: 14; abundance: -; v_gene: TRBV3-1/TRBV3-2; j_gene: TRBJ2-5; CDR3aa: CASSQHLGQETQYF; CDR3nt: TGTGCCAGCAGCCAACATCTGGGCCAAGAGACCCAGTACTTC
d_gene: -; len: 14; abundance: -; v_gene: TRBV5-4; j_gene: TRBJ1-2; CDR3aa: CASSLEKVLDGYTF; CDR3nt: TGTGCCAGCAGCTTGGAAAAGGTTCTGGATGGCTACACCTTC
d_gene: -; len: 12; abundance: once; v_gene: TRBV4-1; j_gene: TRBJ2-7; CDR3aa: CASSPGRGEQYF; CDR3nt: TGCGCCAGCAGCCCGGGACGGGGCGAGCAGTACTTC